The text below deals with one T cell receptor beta chain. What it binds is unknown. This specimen comes from a study of blood T cells in healthy people across ages. The germline CDR1 and CDR2 sequences are SGDLS and YYNGEE. The junction had 2 bases not matched to a gene; V was cut back by 3 bases and J by 2 bases. The CDR3 covers 15 residues. Each donor gave around 9.3 milliliters of peripheral blood. Total RNA was extracted at no less than 5.5 micrograms per sample. Study-level results: Unsorted PBMCs ruled out conclusive naive versus antigen-experienced comparison.

PCR was performed a second time for roughly 7 to 11 cycles using a sample-barcoded 5' primer and a J-beta primer mix. TCRdb independently ran MiXCR on the 5' RACE reads; one entry per CDR3 protein. The sample includes 1.5 million or so distinct CDR3 sequences, around 40% of them seen just once. The gene calls are TRBV9 and TRBJ1-5; 10 positions agree with TRBD1. Input material: blood. This receptor was taken from a woman under 30 in good health. The CDR3: CASSGGTGGNQPQHF. DNA of the CDR3: TGTGCCAGCAGCGGTGGGACAGGGGGCAATCAGCCCCAGCATTTT.